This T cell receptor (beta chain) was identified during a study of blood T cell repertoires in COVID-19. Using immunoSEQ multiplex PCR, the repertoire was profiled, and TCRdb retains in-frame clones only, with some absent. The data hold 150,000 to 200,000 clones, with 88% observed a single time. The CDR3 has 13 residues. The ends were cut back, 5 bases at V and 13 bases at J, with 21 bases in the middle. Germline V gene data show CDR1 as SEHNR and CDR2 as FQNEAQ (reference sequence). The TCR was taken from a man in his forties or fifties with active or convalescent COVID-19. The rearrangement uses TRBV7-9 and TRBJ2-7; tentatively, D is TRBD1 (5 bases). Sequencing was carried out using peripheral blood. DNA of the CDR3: TGTGCCAGCAGCCCCCCCCTGGACACCCTGGTATACTTC. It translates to CASSPPLDTLVYF.